This T cell receptor beta chain was identified during a study of blood T cell repertoires in COVID-19. Study-wide context: The cDNA or gDNA used as material had been derived from T cells, B-cell-depleted T cells, or PBMCs.

Original analysis: Scientists estimated how many nucleated cells there were by amplifying reference gene primers. Clones were sequenced by immunoSEQ multiplex PCR, and TCRdb holds only the in-frame ones, with some missing. V, J and clone size were drawn from that table, and D and trimming were deduced from the DNA. The sample holds more than 65,000 clones, over 65% seen once. This clone was seen a single time. The ends lost 2 bases at V and 2 bases at J; junction bases unmatched: 6. CDR3 length: 15 amino acids. Germline CDR1 MNHNS, CDR2 SASEGT. The gene calls are TRBV6-1 and TRBJ2-7, with 7 bases that match TRBD1. The receptor was derived from a woman between 70 and 85 years old with acute or convalescent COVID-19. Sequenced material: peripheral blood. Here the CDR3 DNA reads TGTGCCAGCAGTGAATCCGGGACAGTACCCTACGAGCAGTACTTC. Amino acid sequence: CASSESGTVPYEQYF.